This T cell receptor beta chain was found in a study of T cell responses to AZD1222 COVID-19 vaccine. General study points: Receipt of two AZD1222 doses was followed by a rise in Spike-specific TCR breadth and depth. Sampling that yielded the repertoires occurred only after the peak T cell response. Epitopes outside B.1.351 and B.1.1.7 mutated regions reportedly drew nearly half of spike TCRs.

Concerning this clone: As yet, its antigen is unknown.

Sequencing was performed with immunoSEQ multiplex PCR; in TCRdb, only in-frame clones are kept and a portion is missing. The sample consists of over 85,000 clones, over 75% of them appearing once. The junction had 0 bases not matched to a gene; V was cut back by 0 bases and J by 2 bases. CDR1 and CDR2 from the germline V gene are MNHEY and SVGAGI. This CDR3 is built from 14 residues. The TCR originated in an adult in good health. V is TRBV6-5 and J is TRBJ1-2; the match to TRBD1 covers 7 bases. The sample was peripheral blood, taken on day 0 of AZD1222 vaccination. CDR3 DNA sequence: TGTGCCAGCAGTTACTCGGGACAGAACTATGGCTACACCTTC. Translating it yields CASSYSGQNYGYTF.